The clone carrying this TCR beta chain was found once. This specimen comes from a study of control samples from healthy donors and cancer patients. The method was immunoSEQ multiplex PCR; TCRdb's version includes in-frame clones alone and lacks a portion of them. The sample includes about 230,000 clones, over 75% of them seen just once. The receptor comes from a woman aged 60-75 years with lung cancer. The sequenced sample was PBMCs.

CDR3 nucleotide sequence: TGTGCCAGCAAATCTCCCCAGCCTAATCAGCCCCAGCATTTT. Translating it yields CASKSPQPNQPQHF. The chain uses TRBV2 and TRBJ1-5, with D unresolved. The V end was cut by 7 bases, the J end by 4 bases, with 14 bases between. The CDR3 contains 14 residues. Per the germline V gene, CDR1 is SNHLY and CDR2 is FYNNEI.